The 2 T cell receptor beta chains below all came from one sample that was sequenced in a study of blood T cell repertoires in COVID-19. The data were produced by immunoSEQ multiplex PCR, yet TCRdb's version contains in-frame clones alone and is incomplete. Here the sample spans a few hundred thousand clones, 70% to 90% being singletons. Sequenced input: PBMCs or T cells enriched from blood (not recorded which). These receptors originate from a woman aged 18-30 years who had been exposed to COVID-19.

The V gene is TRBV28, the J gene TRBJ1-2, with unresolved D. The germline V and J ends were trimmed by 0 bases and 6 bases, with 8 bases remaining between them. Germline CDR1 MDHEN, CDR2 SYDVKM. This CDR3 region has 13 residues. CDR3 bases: TGTGCCAGCAGTTTATGGGAGATCCATGGCTACACCTTC. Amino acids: CASSLWEIHGYTF.

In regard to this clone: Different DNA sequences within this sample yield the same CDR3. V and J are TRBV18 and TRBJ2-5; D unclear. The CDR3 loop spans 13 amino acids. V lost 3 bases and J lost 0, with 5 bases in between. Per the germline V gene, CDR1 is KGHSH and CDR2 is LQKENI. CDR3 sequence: CASSPPYQETQYF. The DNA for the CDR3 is TGTGCCAGCTCACCCCCGTACCAAGAGACCCAGTACTTC.